One sample yielded the 27 T cell receptor beta chains listed below, sequenced in a study of cytomegalovirus exposure and HLA in healthy donors. The PCR ran on 60 Vbeta and 13 Jbeta primers. TCRdb's copy holds only in-frame clones and misses some; the assay was immunoSEQ multiplex PCR. The sample lists approximately 120,000 clones, approximately 78% occurring once. The sequenced material came from PBMCs. The receptors originated from a woman in her forties in good health and CMV-seronegative.

This chain joins TRBV4-2 and TRBJ2-3, with D unresolved. This CDR3 is 17 amino acids long. Between the trimmed V and J ends, which lost 1 base and 7 bases, there was a span of 21 bases. Germline CDR1 reads LGHNA; CDR2 reads YNFKEQ. CDR3 coding DNA: TGTGCCAGCAGCCAAGTGGGCCGGATACCGACGATATATACGCAGTATTTT. Its protein is CASSQVGRIPTIYTQYF.

This clone has a handful of counts. The gene calls are TRBV18 and TRBJ2-7; the match to TRBD1 covers 7 bases. V lost 0 bases and J lost 2; bases outside the gene matches: 7. This CDR3 spans 16 amino acids. The germline gives CDR1 KGHSH, CDR2 LQKENI. The CDR3 is CASSPPAGGPAYEQYF. The DNA of the CDR3 is TGTGCCAGCTCACCACCAGCAGGGGGACCGGCCTACGAGCAGTACTTC.

The chain uses TRBV7-2 and TRBJ2-5, with 8 nucleotides matching TRBD2. With 5 bases clipped from V and 2 bases from J, the junction kept 4 bases outside the gene matches. CDR3 length equals 14 residues. The germline CDR1 and CDR2 sequences are SGHTA and FQGNSA. CDR3 bases: TGTGCCAGCAGCCTCGGGACTAGACAAGAGACCCAGTACTTC. Its protein product is CASSLGTRQETQYF. The whole variable domain, filled in from reference TRBV7-2 and TRBJ2-5, reads GAGVSQSPSNKVTEKGKDVELRCDPISGHTALYWYRQSLGQGLEFLIYFQGNSAPDKSGLPSDRFSAERTGGSVSTLTIQRTQQEDSAVYLCASSLGTRQETQYFGPGTRLLVL.

CDR3 bases: TGTGCCAGTCAACTTAACACTGAAGCTTTCTTT. This codes for CASQLNTEAFF. The rearrangement links TRBV28 to TRBJ1-1; D unresolved. CDR3 length equals 11 residues. Germline V gene lookup returns CDR1 MDHEN and CDR2 SYDVKM. The V end was cut by 9 bases, the J end by 2 bases, with 7 bases between.

The chain joins TRBV28 to TRBJ2-3; no firm D call. This CDR3 spans 12 amino acids. The germline V gene encodes CDR1 MDHEN and CDR2 SYDVKM. The ends were cut back, 5 bases at V and 5 bases at J, with 8 bases in the middle. The CDR3 DNA is TGTGCCAGCAGTAGCAAAGAAGATACGCAGTATTTT. Translation: CASSSKEDTQYF.

This clone was observed a handful of times. The rearrangement joins TRBV5-4 to TRBJ2-7; D possibly corresponds to TRBD2 (5 bases). Trimming stripped 4 bases from V and 5 bases from J, with 16 bases between. Germline V gives CDR1 SGHNT, CDR2 YYREEE (reference sequence). The CDR3 covers 14 residues. The CDR3 nucleotides are TGTGCCAGCAGCCTGGAAGTCGGGATCCACGAGCAGTACTTC. Its translation is CASSLEVGIHEQYF.

This chain joins TRBV15 and TRBJ2-1, with a tentative D call TRBD1 (7 bases). The CDR3 spans 16 residues. Germline V CDR1 and CDR2: LNHNV, YYDKDF (reference sequence). The V and J ends lost 3 bases and 8 bases respectively, with 20 bases between them. The DNA for the CDR3 is TGTGCCACCAGCAGTCATTCGGGGGCCAGGGGGGATGAGCAGTTCTTC. Translated: CATSSHSGARGDEQFF.

The rearrangement joins TRBV21-1 to TRBJ1-5. TRBV21-1 is a documented pseudogene. The CDR3 runs 15 residues. The CDR3, as DNA: TGTGCCAGCAGCAGAGCGGAGGGAAGCAATCAGCCCCAGCATTTT. Translated: CASSRAEGSNQPQHF.

The DNA for the CDR3 is TGTGCCAGTAGTACCCGGACAGGGCCTATCACTAACTATGGCTACACCTTC. Translating it yields CASSTRTGPITNYGYTF. V and J are TRBV19 and TRBJ1-2; 8 nucleotides agree with TRBD1. Germline CDR1 and CDR2: LNHDA and SQIVND (reference sequence). Trimming took 4 bases from V and 0 from J; bases not matched to a gene: 10. The CDR3 totals 17 residues.

In its sample, this clone was seen a few times. J is TRBJ2-3 and V is TRBV19; no clear D. CDR1 is LNHDA and CDR2 is SQIVND in the germline V gene (reference sequence). This CDR3 spans 12 amino acids. V was pared by 2 bases and J by 4 bases, with 4 bases between. CDR3 bases: TGTGCCAGTAGTATATCCGCAGATACGCAGTATTTT. It specifies CASSISADTQYF.

In nucleotides, the CDR3 is TGCGCCAGCAGTGATTCCAGCGGGAGGTTCGATGAGCAGTTCTTC. This codes for CASSDSSGRFDEQFF. V is TRBV10-2 and J is TRBJ2-1; 9 nucleotides agree with TRBD2. Trimming removed 3 bases from V and 8 bases from J; junction bases left unmatched: 8. There are 15 residues in the CDR3. Germline assignment: CDR1 WSHSY and CDR2 SAAADI.

The rearrangement links TRBV13 to TRBJ2-7, with D possibly matching TRBD1 (5 bases). V lost 5 bases to trimming and J lost 4 bases, with 15 bases between them. The CDR3 loop spans 14 amino acids. CDR1 and CDR2 (germline): PRHDT, FYEKMQ (reference sequence). Here the CDR3 DNA reads TGTGCCAGCAGCCTGGATATAGGGGCGTACGAGCAGTACTTC. It is translated as CASSLDIGAYEQYF.

V and J are TRBV29-1 and TRBJ2-1, with 12 nucleotides matching TRBD2. The CDR3 is 15 residues long. Germline V gene sequence: CDR1 SQVTM, CDR2 ANQGSEA. With 5 bases clipped from V and 7 bases from J, the junction kept 9 bases outside the gene matches. CDR3 coding DNA: TGCAGCGTTCCCCAATCCGGGACTAGCGGGAATGAGCAGTTCTTC. Its protein is CSVPQSGTSGNEQFF.

The chain has TRBV2 and TRBJ1-1, with D possibly matching TRBD1 (5 bases). The CDR3 length is 14 residues. In germline, CDR1 is SNHLY, CDR2 FYNNEI. Trimming removed 3 bases at V and 0 bases at J, with 8 bases between. The CDR3, as DNA: TGTGCCAGCAGTGAGGGACTGCTGAACACTGAAGCTTTCTTT. Translation: CASSEGLLNTEAFF.

The rearrangement links TRBV7-2 to TRBJ2-3, with 7 bases fitting TRBD2. The germline V gene has CDR1 SGHTA and CDR2 FQGNSA. The CDR3 extends over 17 amino acids. With V trimmed by 7 bases and J by 4 bases, 17 bases remained unmatched. The CDR3 bases are TGTGCCAGCACCCCCGGTATGGGGGGGGAGTTGGCAGATACGCAGTATTTT. Amino acids: CASTPGMGGELADTQYF.

This clone has a handful of counts. The V and J genes are TRBV28 and TRBJ2-7; 12 positions agree with TRBD1. Losses at the gene ends were 5 bases for V and 3 bases for J; bases not matched to a gene: 14. The CDR3 is 18 amino acids. The germline CDR1 and CDR2 sequences are MDHEN and SYDVKM. DNA for the CDR3: TGTGCCAGCAGTCAAATATCCGGGACAGGGGGCCTTCTCTACGAGCAGTACTTC. Its translation is CASSQISGTGGLLYEQYF.

Here the CDR3 DNA reads TGTGCCAGCAGCCCGATCCCGATCAGAAATCTGTTTTTT. As protein: CASSPIPIRNLFF. The rearrangement uses TRBV11-1 and TRBJ2-2; D uncertain. V lost 5 bases and J lost 14, with 18 bases in between. CDR1 SGHAT and CDR2 FQDESV come from the germline V gene (reference sequence). CDR3 length: 13 amino acids.

This chain uses TRBV4-3 with TRBJ2-7, with 8 bases lining up with TRBD1. V shed 4 bases and J 4 bases; nucleotides not matched to a gene: 9. Germline CDR1 reads LGHNA; CDR2 reads YSLEER. This CDR3 contains 15 residues. The CDR3 coding sequence is TGCGCCAGCAGCCCACGTCCGGGACAGGCGTACGAGCAGTACTTC. It translates to CASSPRPGQAYEQYF.

This rearrangement joins TRBV21-1 to TRBJ2-3; the table assigns TRBD1, which was not confirmed against the DNA. TRBV21-1 is labeled a pseudogene. The CDR3 runs 13 residues. This chain's CDR3 is CASSNPQLDTQYF. Written as DNA, the CDR3 is TGTGCCAGCAGCAATCCCCAGTTAGATACGCAGTATTTT.

The chain employs TRBV5-1 and TRBJ1-3, with 7 bases matching TRBD1. Losses at the gene ends were 2 bases for V and 3 bases for J; bases not matched to a gene: 5. The CDR3 spans 15 residues. The germline V gene has CDR1 SGHRS and CDR2 YFSETQ. CDR3 sequence (DNA): TGCGCCAGCAGCTTTGACAGGGCGGGTGGAAACACCATATATTTT. Translation: CASSFDRAGGNTIYF.

The rearrangement joins TRBV7-2 to TRBJ2-7, with 8 bases matching TRBD2. The germline V gene has CDR1 SGHTA and CDR2 FQGNSA. Unmatched junction bases numbered 12, after V lost 1 base and J lost 7 bases. This CDR3 is 16 amino acids long. CDR3 DNA sequence: TGTGCCAGCAGCTTAGGAACTAGCGGAGGGGCGGGAGAGCAGTACTTC. Its translation is CASSLGTSGGAGEQYF.

The genes are TRBV18 and TRBJ2-3; the match to TRBD2 covers 8 bases. CDR1 is KGHSH and CDR2 is LQKENI in the germline V gene. The V gene end was trimmed by 4 bases and the J gene end by 6 bases; junction bases not matched to a gene: 6. The CDR3 has 14 amino acids. CDR3 nucleotide sequence: TGTGCCAGCTCACAGAACAGCGGGAGCGATACGCAGTATTTT. Translating gives CASSQNSGSDTQYF.

This chain connects TRBV7-2 to TRBJ2-5; TRBD2 is a possible D gene (5 bases). The CDR3 is made up of 14 amino acids. In germline, CDR1 is SGHTA, CDR2 FQGNSA. Trimming cost V 1 base and J 5 bases, with 11 bases left between them. DNA for the CDR3: TGTGCCAGCAGCTTAGGGCCGGGATTGGAGACCCAGTACTTC. It is translated as CASSLGPGLETQYF.

V is TRBV19 and J is TRBJ2-7, with 11 positions matching TRBD2. Germline values: CDR1 LNHDA, CDR2 SQIVND (reference sequence). The V and J ends lost 5 bases and 3 bases, in that order; junction bases with no gene match: 3. CDR3 length: 14 residues. The CDR3 loop is CASSSLAGVYEQYF. The DNA of the CDR3 is TGTGCCAGTAGTTCACTAGCGGGAGTCTACGAGCAGTACTTC.

The gene calls are TRBV5-4 and TRBJ1-6; D may be TRBD1 (5 bases). The CDR3 sequence is 13 residues long. Trimming left V 3 bases short and J 7 bases short, with 8 bases between. Germline lookup yields CDR1 SGHNT and CDR2 YYREEE (reference sequence). CDR3 residues: CASSSTGNSPLHF. The CDR3 DNA reads TGTGCCAGCAGCTCTACAGGAAATTCACCCCTCCACTTT.

The V call is TRBV4-2, the J call TRBJ1-1, with TRBD1 as a possible D gene (5 bases). Looked up from germline, CDR1 is LGHNA and CDR2 is YNFKEQ. The CDR3 has 15 residues. Trimming removed 4 bases from V and 2 bases from J, with 14 bases in between. The DNA of the CDR3 is TGTGCCAGCAGCCTTGGGGGGACGGGAAACACTGAAGCTTTCTTT. Translated, it gives CASSLGGTGNTEAFF.

The rearrangement uses TRBV27 and TRBJ2-7; 7 nucleotides agree with TRBD2. V lost 0 bases and J lost 7; bases outside the gene matches: 6. CDR1 MNHEY and CDR2 SMNVEV come from the germline V gene (reference sequence). The CDR3 loop spans 14 amino acids. CDR3 loop: CASSLSASGREQYF. DNA for the CDR3: TGTGCCAGCAGTTTATCGGCTAGCGGAAGGGAGCAGTACTTC.